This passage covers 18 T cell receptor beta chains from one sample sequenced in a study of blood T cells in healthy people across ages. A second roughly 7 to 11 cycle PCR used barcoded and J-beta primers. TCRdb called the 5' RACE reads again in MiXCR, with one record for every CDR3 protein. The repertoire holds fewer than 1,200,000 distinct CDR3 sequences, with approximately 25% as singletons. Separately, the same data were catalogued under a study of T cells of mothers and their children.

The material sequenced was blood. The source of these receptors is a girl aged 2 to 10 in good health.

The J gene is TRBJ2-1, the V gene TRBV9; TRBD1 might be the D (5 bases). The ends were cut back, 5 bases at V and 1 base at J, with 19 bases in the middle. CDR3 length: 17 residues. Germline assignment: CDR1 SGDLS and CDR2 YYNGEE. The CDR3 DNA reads TGTGCCAGCAGTCGTATACGAGTGACAGTTTCCTACAATGAGCAGTTCTTC. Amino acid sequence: CASSRIRVTVSYNEQFF. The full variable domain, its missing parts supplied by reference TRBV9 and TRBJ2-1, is DSGVTQTPKHLITATGQRVTLRCSPRSGDLSVYWYQQSLDQGLQFLIQYYNGEERAKGNILERFSAQQFPDLHSELNLSSLELGDSALYFCASSRIRVTVSYNEQFFGPGTRLTVL.

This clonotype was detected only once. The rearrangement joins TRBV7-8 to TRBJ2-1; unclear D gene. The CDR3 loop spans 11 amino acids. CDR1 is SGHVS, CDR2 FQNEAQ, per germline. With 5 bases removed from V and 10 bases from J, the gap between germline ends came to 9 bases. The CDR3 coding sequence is TGTGCCAGCAGCCTGCGCCCCGAGCAGTTCTTC. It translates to CASSLRPEQFF.

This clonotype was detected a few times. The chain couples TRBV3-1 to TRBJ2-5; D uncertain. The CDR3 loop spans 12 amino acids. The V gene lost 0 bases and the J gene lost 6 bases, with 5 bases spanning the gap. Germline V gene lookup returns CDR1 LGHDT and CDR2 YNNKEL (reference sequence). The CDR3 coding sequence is TGTGCCAGCAGCCAAGATGTGAAGACCCAGTACTTC. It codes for CASSQDVKTQYF.

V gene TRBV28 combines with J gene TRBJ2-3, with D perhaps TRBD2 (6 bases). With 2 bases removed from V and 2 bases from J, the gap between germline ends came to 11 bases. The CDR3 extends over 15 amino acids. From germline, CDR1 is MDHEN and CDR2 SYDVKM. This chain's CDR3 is CASSLTGLITDTQYF. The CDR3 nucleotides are TGTGCCAGCAGTTTAACGGGACTTATCACAGATACGCAGTATTTT.

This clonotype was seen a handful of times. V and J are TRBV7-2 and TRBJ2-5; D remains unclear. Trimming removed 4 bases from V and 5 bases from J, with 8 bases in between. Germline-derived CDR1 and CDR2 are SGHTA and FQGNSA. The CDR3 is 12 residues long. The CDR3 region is CASSWMEETQYF. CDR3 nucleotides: TGTGCCAGCAGCTGGATGGAGGAGACCCAGTACTTC.

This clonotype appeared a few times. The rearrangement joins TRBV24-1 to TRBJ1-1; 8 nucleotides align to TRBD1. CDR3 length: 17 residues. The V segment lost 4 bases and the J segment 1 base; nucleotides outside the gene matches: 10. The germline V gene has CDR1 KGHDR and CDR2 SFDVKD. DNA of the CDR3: TGTGCCACCAGTGACCCAGGGGGCGGGGAGTGGAACACTGAAGCTTTCTTT. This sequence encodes CATSDPGGGEWNTEAFF.

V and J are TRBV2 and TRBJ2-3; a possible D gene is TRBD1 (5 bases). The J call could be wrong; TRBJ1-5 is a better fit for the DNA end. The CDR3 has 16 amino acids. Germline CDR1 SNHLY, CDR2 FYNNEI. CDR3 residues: CASSDSQGVVADTQHF. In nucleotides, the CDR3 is TGTGCCAGCAGTGACTCACAAGGGGTAGTGGCAGATACGCAGCATTTT.

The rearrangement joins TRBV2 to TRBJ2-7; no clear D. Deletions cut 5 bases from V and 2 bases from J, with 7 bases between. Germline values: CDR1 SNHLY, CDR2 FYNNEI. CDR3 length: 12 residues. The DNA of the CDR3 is TGTGCCAGCAGTAGGGTTCCCTACGAGCAGTACTTC. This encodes CASSRVPYEQYF. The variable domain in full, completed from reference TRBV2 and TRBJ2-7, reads EPEVTQTPSHQVTQMGQEVILRCVPISNHLYFYWYRQILGQKVEFLVSFYNNEISEKSEIFDDQFSVERPDGSNFTLKIRSTKLEDSAMYFCASSRVPYEQYFGPGTRLTVT.

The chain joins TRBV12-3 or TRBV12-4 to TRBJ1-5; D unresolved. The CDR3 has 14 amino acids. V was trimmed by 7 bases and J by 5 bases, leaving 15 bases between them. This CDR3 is CASTPLRADQPQHF. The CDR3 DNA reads TGTGCCAGCACCCCCCTAAGGGCGGATCAGCCCCAGCATTTT.

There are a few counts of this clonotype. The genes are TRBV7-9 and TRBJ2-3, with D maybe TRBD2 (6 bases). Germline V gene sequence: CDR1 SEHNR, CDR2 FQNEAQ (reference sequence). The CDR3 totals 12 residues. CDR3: CGCGNSTDTQYF. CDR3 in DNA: TGTGGATGCGGGAACAGCACAGATACGCAGTATTTT.

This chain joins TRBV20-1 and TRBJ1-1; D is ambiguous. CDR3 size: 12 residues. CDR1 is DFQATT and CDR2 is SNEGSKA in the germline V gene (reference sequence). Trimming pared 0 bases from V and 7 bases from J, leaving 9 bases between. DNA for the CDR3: TGCAGTGCTAGAGATATTCGCGATGAAGCTTTCTTT. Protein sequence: CSARDIRDEAFF.

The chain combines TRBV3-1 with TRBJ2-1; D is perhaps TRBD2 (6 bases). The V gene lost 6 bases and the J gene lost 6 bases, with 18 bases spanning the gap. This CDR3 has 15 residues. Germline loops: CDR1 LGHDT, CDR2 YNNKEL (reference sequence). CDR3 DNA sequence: TGTGCCAGCAGTCACGGGAGTGGGGTAGGCAATGAGCAGTTCTTC. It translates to CASSHGSGVGNEQFF.

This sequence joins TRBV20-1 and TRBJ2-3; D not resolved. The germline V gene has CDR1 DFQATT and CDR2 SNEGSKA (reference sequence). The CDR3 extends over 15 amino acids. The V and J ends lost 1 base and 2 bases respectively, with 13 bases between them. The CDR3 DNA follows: TGCAGTGCTAGAGCCCCCTTCTTTAACACAGATACGCAGTATTTT. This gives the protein CSARAPFFNTDTQYF.

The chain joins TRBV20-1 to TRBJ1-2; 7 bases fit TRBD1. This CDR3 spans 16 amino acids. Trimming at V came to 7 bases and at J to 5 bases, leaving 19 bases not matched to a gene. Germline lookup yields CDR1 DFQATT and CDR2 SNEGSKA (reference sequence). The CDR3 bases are TGCAGTGTCCACGCTACCGGGACAGCATTCGGGTATGGCTACACCTTC. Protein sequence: CSVHATGTAFGYGYTF.

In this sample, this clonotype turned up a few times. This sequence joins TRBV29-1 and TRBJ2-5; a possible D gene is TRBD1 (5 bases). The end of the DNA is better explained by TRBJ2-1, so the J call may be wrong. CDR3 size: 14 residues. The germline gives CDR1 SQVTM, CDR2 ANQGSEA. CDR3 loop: CSAIDSRGQNQQFF. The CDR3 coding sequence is TGCAGCGCCATCGACAGCAGAGGCCAAAATCAGCAGTTCTTC.

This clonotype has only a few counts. This CDR3 is CASSLDSGQNYGYTF. CDR3 in DNA: TGCGCCAGCAGCTTGGATTCAGGGCAGAACTATGGCTACACCTTC. The rearrangement joins TRBV5-1 to TRBJ1-2, with D perhaps matching TRBD1 (5 bases). The germline CDR1 and CDR2 sequences are SGHRS and YFSETQ. This CDR3 spans 15 amino acids. V was trimmed by 0 bases and J by 2 bases, leaving 11 bases between them.

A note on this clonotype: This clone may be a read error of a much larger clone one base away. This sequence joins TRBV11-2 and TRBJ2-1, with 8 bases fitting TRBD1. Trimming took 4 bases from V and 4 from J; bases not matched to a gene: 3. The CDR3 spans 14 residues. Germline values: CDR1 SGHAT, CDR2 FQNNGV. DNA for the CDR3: TGTGCCAGCAGCTATGGGACAGGATACAATGAGCAGTTCTTC. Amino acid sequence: CASSYGTGYNEQFF. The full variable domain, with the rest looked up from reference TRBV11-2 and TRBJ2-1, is EAGVAQSPRYKIIEKRQSVAFWCNPISGHATLYWYQQILGQGPKLLIQFQNNGVVDDSQLPKDRFSAERLKGVDSTLKIQPAKLEDSAVYLCASSYGTGYNEQFFGPGTRLTVL.

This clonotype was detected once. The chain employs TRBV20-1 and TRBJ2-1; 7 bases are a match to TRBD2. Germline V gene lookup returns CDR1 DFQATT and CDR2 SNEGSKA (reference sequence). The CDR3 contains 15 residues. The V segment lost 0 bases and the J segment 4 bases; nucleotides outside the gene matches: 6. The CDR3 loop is CSARDLAVLYNEQFF. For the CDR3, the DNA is TGCAGTGCTAGAGATCTAGCGGTACTATACAATGAGCAGTTCTTC.